This T cell receptor (beta chain) was profiled in a study of response to subunit inactivated influenza vaccine. CDR1 and CDR2 (germline): SQVTM, ANQGSEA. The CDR3 is 14 residues long. Trimming at V came to 3 bases and at J to 9 bases, leaving 8 bases not matched to a gene. Each CDR3 protein gets one entry after TCRdb re-called the RT-PCR reads with MiXCR. The sample records about 570,000 distinct CDR3 sequences, approximately 10% being singletons. The same sample was also used in a study of T cells expressing NK-cell markers. From that report: TCR beta cDNA was made by 5'RACE template switching with UMIs. NKG2C+ dominant clonotype frequencies in six donors were roughly 1.0-8% of CD8+ T cells.

The TCR comes from a man between 45 and 60 years old who received an inactivated influenza vaccine. This sequence joins TRBV29-1 and TRBJ2-6, with 7 bases matching TRBD1. The sequenced sample was PBMCs from blood, obtained on the day of vaccination. The CDR3 nucleotides are TGCAGCGTTGAGCTACAGGGGCAGGGCAACGTCCTGACTTTC. Protein: CSVELQGQGNVLTF.